Listed here are 30 T cell receptor beta chains from one sample, sequenced in a study of shared clonotypes between healthy human individuals. Measured with immunoSEQ multiplex PCR; TCRdb has only the in-frame clones, and not every one. The repertoire holds around 2.1 million clones, approximately 94% seen once, with under 2% in the top ten. Positive CCR7 selection of CD45RO-negative cells yielded the naive CD8 cells, and terminally differentiated effector memory CD45RA+ cells were excluded. The sample was naive CD8+ T cells from PBMCs. The origin of the receptors is a man aged 18 to 29 in good health. Some clones in this sample may be carry-over from other donors' samples.

CDR3 region: CAAPRGTGTSGRETQYF. The CDR3 DNA sequence: TGTGCCGCGCCGAGGGGGACAGGGACTAGCGGGAGAGAGACCCAGTACTTC. The J gene is TRBJ2-5, the V gene TRBV10-3, with 14 bases matching TRBD2. CDR3 size: 17 residues. V lost 11 bases, J lost 4 bases, and 15 bases stayed unmatched. The germline CDR1 and CDR2 sequences are ENHRY and SYGVKD.

The chain uses TRBV7-9 and TRBJ2-4, with D unresolved. The ends were cut back, 3 bases at V and 9 bases at J, with 15 bases in the middle. The CDR3 has 14 amino acids. The germline CDR1 and CDR2 sequences are SEHNR and FQNEAQ (reference sequence). This chain's CDR3 is CASSFGSLAGIQYF. DNA for the CDR3: TGTGCCAGCAGCTTTGGCTCATTAGCCGGCATTCAGTACTTC.

The chain combines TRBV7-9 with TRBJ2-2, with D perhaps TRBD1 or TRBD2 (5 bases each). Germline loops: CDR1 SEHNR, CDR2 FQNEAQ (reference sequence). Deletions cut 4 bases from V and 7 bases from J, with 13 bases between. The length of the CDR3 is 14 residues. The CDR3 reads CASSSGRRSGELFF. The DNA of the CDR3 is TGTGCCAGCAGCTCGGGACGAAGAAGCGGGGAGCTGTTTTTT.

In DNA, the CDR3 is TGTGCCAGCAGCTTCAAGGACGGGGTCTATGGCTACACCTTC. Protein product: CASSFKDGVYGYTF. The V gene is TRBV5-6, the J gene TRBJ1-2; D gene ambiguous. The V and J ends lost 2 bases and 4 bases respectively, with 12 bases between them. The CDR3 is 14 amino acids. In germline, CDR1 is SGHDT, CDR2 YYEEEE.

The table lists this clone with a count of one. This chain connects TRBV7-8 to TRBJ2-7; perhaps TRBD2 as D (5 bases). CDR1 and CDR2 from the germline V gene are SGHVS and FQNEAQ. This CDR3 has 17 amino acids. Trimming shortened V by 2 bases and J by 4 bases, and 21 bases separated the two germline ends. CDR3 in amino acids: CASSLPPGGGQEYEQYF. In nucleotides, the CDR3 is TGTGCCAGCAGCTTACCCCCTGGAGGCGGCCAGGAGTACGAGCAGTACTTC.

This chain uses TRBV9 with TRBJ2-7; 9 bases are a match to TRBD1. From germline, CDR1 is SGDLS and CDR2 YYNGEE. This CDR3 is built from 16 residues. The V segment lost 2 bases and the J segment 2 bases; nucleotides outside the gene matches: 8. The CDR3 sequence is CASSVYSGTGPYEQYF. DNA of the CDR3: TGTGCCAGCAGCGTCTACTCCGGGACAGGGCCCTACGAGCAGTACTTC.

The chain couples TRBV5-1 to TRBJ2-5, with TRBD1 as a possible D gene (5 bases). The CDR3 has 15 residues. Germline assignment: CDR1 SGHRS and CDR2 YFSETQ. V lost 2 bases and J 0 bases, leaving 11 bases between the germline ends. CDR3 amino acids: CASSLGSGYQETQYF. The CDR3 region has the DNA TGCGCCAGCAGCTTAGGTTCAGGGTACCAAGAGACCCAGTACTTC. The complete variable domain, with remaining parts taken from reference TRBV5-1 and TRBJ2-5, reads KAGVTQTPRYLIKTRGQQVTLSCSPISGHRSVSWYQQTPGQGLQFLFEYFSETQRNKGNFPGRFSGRQFSNSRSEMNVSTLELGDSALYLCASSLGSGYQETQYFGPGTRLLVL.

The rearrangement joins TRBV7-9 to TRBJ2-7; possibly TRBD2 for D (6 bases). V was clipped by 5 bases and J by 7 bases, with 24 bases between them. This CDR3 contains 16 residues. The germline V gene has CDR1 SEHNR and CDR2 FQNEAQ (reference sequence). CDR3 in amino acids: CASSPASLRRGGEQYF. The DNA of the CDR3 is TGTGCCAGCAGCCCTGCCTCCCTCCGGCGTGGAGGGGAGCAGTACTTC.

The V call is TRBV2, the J call TRBJ2-7; maybe TRBD1 (5 bases). The CDR3 has 15 amino acids. The V end was cut by 3 bases, the J end by 1 base, with 13 bases between. CDR1 and CDR2 (germline): SNHLY, FYNNEI. The CDR3: CASSEKGMLSYEQYF. DNA of the CDR3: TGTGCCAGCAGTGAGAAGGGGATGTTATCCTACGAGCAGTACTTC. The entire variable domain, with the rest obtained from reference TRBV2 and TRBJ2-7, is as follows: EPEVTQTPSHQVTQMGQEVILRCVPISNHLYFYWYRQILGQKVEFLVSFYNNEISEKSEIFDDQFSVERPDGSNFTLKIRSTKLEDSAMYFCASSEKGMLSYEQYFGPGTRLTVT.

This chain connects TRBV30 to TRBJ2-5, with unresolved D. V lost 3 bases and J lost 5, with 16 bases in between. Per the germline V gene, CDR1 is GTSNPN and CDR2 is SVGIG (reference sequence). This CDR3 region has 14 residues. CDR3 sequence (DNA): TGTGCCTGGAGCTGGGCCCTTCTGGAGGAGACCCAGTACTTC. This codes for CAWSWALLEETQYF.

CDR3 DNA: TGTGCCAGCAGCCTATCCATGGGGGGACTGATCTATGGCTACACCTTC. It yields the protein CASSLSMGGLIYGYTF. This rearrangement joins TRBV11-2 to TRBJ1-2, with D perhaps TRBD1 (5 bases). The CDR3 is made up of 16 amino acids. V lost 5 bases, J lost 4 bases, and 20 bases lay in between. CDR1 is SGHAT, CDR2 FQNNGV, per germline.

The CDR3 nucleotides are TGTGCCAGCAGTGAAGCGCAAGGGGTTCTCAGAAACACCATATATTTT. It translates to CASSEAQGVLRNTIYF. The chain uses TRBV2 and TRBJ1-3; a possible D gene is TRBD1 (5 bases). CDR1 is SNHLY and CDR2 is FYNNEI in the germline V gene. Trimming cost V 0 bases and J 5 bases, with 14 bases left between them. The CDR3 consists of 16 residues.

The rearrangement joins TRBV19 to TRBJ2-1, with 8 bases identical to TRBD2. Trimming removed 2 bases from V and 2 bases from J; junction bases left unmatched: 5. The CDR3 sequence is 16 residues long. Germline-derived CDR1 and CDR2 are LNHDA and SQIVND (reference sequence). CDR3 DNA: TGTGCCAGTAGTATAACTGCGGGAGGTACCTACAATGAGCAGTTCTTC. This codes for CASSITAGGTYNEQFF.

The chain combines TRBV13 with TRBJ1-1, with D possibly matching TRBD1 (5 bases). The CDR3 runs to 12 residues. From germline, CDR1 is PRHDT and CDR2 FYEKMQ (reference sequence). Deletions cut 5 bases from V and 6 bases from J, with 10 bases between. CDR3 in amino acids: CASSVGGAEAFF. The DNA for the CDR3 is TGTGCCAGCAGCGTTGGGGGGGCTGAAGCTTTCTTT.

The chain couples TRBV6-1 to TRBJ1-2, with D perhaps matching TRBD1 (5 bases). There are 15 residues in the CDR3. V was trimmed by 5 bases and J by 8 bases, leaving 21 bases between them. Germline CDR1 is MNHNS and CDR2 is SASEGT. The CDR3 DNA follows: TGTGCCAGCAGTCCAACCCCCGGCCAGGGAGGGGGCTACACCTTC. Residues: CASSPTPGQGGGYTF.

A remark on this clone: Within the sample, other DNA sequences also encode this same CDR3. The V and J genes are TRBV4-1 and TRBJ2-1; D is unclear. Trimming took off 0 bases at V and 0 bases at J, with 6 bases between the two ends. The CDR3 has 15 residues. CDR1 and CDR2 from the germline V gene are MGHRA and YSYEKL. The CDR3 sequence: CASSQDRSSYNEQFF. Here the CDR3 DNA reads TGCGCCAGCAGCCAAGATCGAAGCTCCTACAATGAGCAGTTCTTC.

V is TRBV4-2 and J is TRBJ2-2; 11 bases align to TRBD2. CDR1 and CDR2 (germline): LGHNA, YNFKEQ. The CDR3 has 15 residues. The J segment lost 9 bases and the V segment lost 4 bases, leaving 7 bases of the junction unmatched. The CDR3 loop reads CASSLQTSGIRELFF. Written as DNA, the CDR3 is TGTGCCAGCAGCCTACAGACTAGCGGGATCCGGGAGCTGTTTTTT.

The V and J genes are TRBV7-9 and TRBJ1-1, with D perhaps matching TRBD1 (6 bases). V was shortened by 1 base and J by 0 bases, with 15 bases between the two germline ends. The germline V gene has CDR1 SEHNR and CDR2 FQNEAQ (reference sequence). The CDR3 runs to 17 residues. The CDR3 DNA reads TGTGCCAGCAGCTTAGAAAGCAGGAGGGGGGTGAACACTGAAGCTTTCTTT. This sequence encodes CASSLESRRGVNTEAFF.

This chain uses TRBV4-1 with TRBJ2-7; D is undetermined. V lost 0 bases to trimming and J lost 2 bases, with 11 bases between them. The germline V gene has CDR1 MGHRA and CDR2 YSYEKL. The CDR3 is 15 amino acids. The CDR3 DNA is TGCGCCAGCAGCCAAGATCGGACCTATACCTACGAGCAGTACTTC. Translating it yields CASSQDRTYTYEQYF.

The genes are TRBV4-2 and TRBJ2-7, with 7 positions matching TRBD1. The CDR3 is 17 amino acids. Germline CDR1 is LGHNA and CDR2 is YNFKEQ. V was clipped by 3 bases and J by 4 bases; unmatched bases: 15. This CDR3 is CASSQEALGQVRYEQYF. The CDR3, as DNA: TGTGCCAGCAGCCAGGAGGCTCTAGGACAGGTTAGATACGAGCAGTACTTC.

J is TRBJ2-3 and V is TRBV11-2; 9 nucleotides line up with TRBD1. Germline trimming cut 0 bases from V and 0 bases from J; bases unmatched to any gene: 1. The CDR3 consists of 16 residues. Germline-derived CDR1 and CDR2 are SGHAT and FQNNGV. This chain's CDR3 is CASSLEQGASTDTQYF. CDR3 DNA sequence: TGTGCCAGCAGCTTAGAACAGGGGGCTAGCACAGATACGCAGTATTTT.

In this sample, this clone turned up once. This rearrangement joins TRBV13 to TRBJ2-7; 9 positions agree with TRBD1. The junction had 7 bases not matched to a gene; V was cut back by 5 bases and J by 2 bases. The CDR3 runs to 15 residues. The V gene's germline CDR1 is PRHDT and CDR2 FYEKMQ (reference sequence). CDR3 protein: CASSPTGTGTYEQYF. CDR3 coding DNA: TGTGCCAGCAGCCCCACCGGGACAGGGACCTACGAGCAGTACTTC.

The V call is TRBV11-2, the J call TRBJ2-5, with D perhaps matching TRBD1 (6 bases). V lost 4 bases and J lost 0, with 18 bases in between. The CDR3 runs to 17 residues. Germline CDR1 and CDR2: SGHAT and FQNNGV. The CDR3 sequence is CASSSLEGGKYQETQYF. The CDR3 DNA reads as TGTGCCAGCAGCTCCCTCGAAGGGGGAAAGTACCAAGAGACCCAGTACTTC.

The gene calls are TRBV4-3 and TRBJ2-7, with 7 bases lining up with TRBD2. The CDR3 runs 15 residues. CDR1 and CDR2 from the germline V gene are LGHNA and YSLEER. The V and J ends lost 6 bases and 2 bases, in that order; junction bases with no gene match: 10. The CDR3 DNA is TGCGCCAGCAGTCCCGGGGGTCTAGCGGCCTACGAGCAGTACTTC. The encoded protein is CASSPGGLAAYEQYF.

DNA of the CDR3: TGCGCCAGCAGCCAGGCACGGGAGGCGGACACAGATACGCAGTATTTT. Translated, it gives CASSQAREADTDTQYF. The chain couples TRBV4-3 to TRBJ2-3; TRBD2 aligns across 7 bases. The ends lost 3 bases at V and 2 bases at J; junction bases unmatched: 8. The CDR3 is 16 residues long. Germline V lookup: CDR1 LGHNA, CDR2 YSLEER.

The chain has TRBV7-2 and TRBJ2-7; no clear D gene. Between the trimmed V and J ends, which lost 5 bases and 2 bases, there was a span of 10 bases. The germline CDR1 and CDR2 sequences are SGHTA and FQGNSA. This CDR3 is 13 amino acids long. The CDR3 reads CASSPFATYEQYF. The CDR3 region has the DNA TGTGCCAGCAGCCCTTTCGCGACCTACGAGCAGTACTTC.

This clone was detected once. The genes are TRBV29-1 and TRBJ2-7; 11 positions match TRBD2. V dropped 7 bases and J dropped 10; count of bases not matched to a gene: 12. Germline lookup yields CDR1 SQVTM and CDR2 ANQGSEA. There are 13 residues in the CDR3. The CDR3 DNA reads as TGCAGCGCGATGGGGACTAGCGGTCGACTCCAGTACTTC. It is translated as CSAMGTSGRLQYF.

The chain employs TRBV28 and TRBJ2-1; TRBD2 aligns across 9 bases. In germline, CDR1 is MDHEN, CDR2 SYDVKM. The CDR3 sequence is 13 residues long. CDR3 DNA sequence: TGTGGCCTGAGCGGGGGGCCCTACAATGAGCAGTTCTTC. This encodes CGLSGGPYNEQFF. Using reference TRBV28 and TRBJ2-1 for the parts outside the CDR3, the full variable domain is DVKVTQSSRYLVKRTGEKVFLECVQDMDHENMFWYRQDPGLGLRLIYFSYDVKMKEKGDIPEGYSVSREKKERFSLILESASTNQTSMYLCGLSGGPYNEQFFGPGTRLTVL.

The chain recombines TRBV10-3 with TRBJ2-7, with 10 bases fitting TRBD2. There are 14 residues in the CDR3. Germline V lookup: CDR1 ENHRY, CDR2 SYGVKD. The trim removed 10 bases at V and 5 bases at J, leaving 11 bases unmatched. Here the CDR3 reads CATTRASGSDEQYF. The CDR3 DNA reads TGTGCCACCACCCGGGCTAGCGGGAGCGACGAGCAGTACTTC.

This chain links TRBV19 with TRBJ2-1; the D gene could be TRBD1 or TRBD2 (5 bases each). V lost 7 bases, J lost 2 bases, and 15 bases lay in between. The length of the CDR3 is 15 residues. From germline, CDR1 is LNHDA and CDR2 SQIVND (reference sequence). CDR3 protein: CASTHGGRAYNEQFF. In nucleotides, the CDR3 is TGTGCCAGTACCCATGGGGGTAGAGCCTACAATGAGCAGTTCTTC.